These 24 T cell receptor beta chains were all obtained from the same sample, sequenced in a study of control samples from healthy donors and cancer patients. This table comes from immunoSEQ multiplex PCR, and its TCRdb copy is limited to in-frame clones, with some not included. Of about 85,000 clones in the sample, 85% to 90% were seen once. The sample taken for sequencing was blood. The receptor source for this set is a man between 50 and 59 years old in good health.

The chain employs TRBV3-1 (or the pseudogene TRBV3-2) and TRBJ2-7, with 9 bases identical to TRBD1. The germline V gene encodes CDR1 LGHDT and CDR2 YNNKEL (reference sequence). The CDR3 runs 16 residues. V gave up 2 bases and J gave up 2 bases; unmatched junction bases: 7. The chain's CDR3 is CASSQPGTGRAYEQYF. The DNA of the CDR3 is TGTGCCAGCAGCCAACCTGGGACAGGGAGGGCCTACGAGCAGTACTTC.

The V gene is TRBV7-2, the J gene TRBJ2-7; D gene uncertain. The CDR3 is 12 amino acids. Germline assignment: CDR1 SGHTA and CDR2 FQGNSA. Trimming cost V 1 base and J 6 bases, with 7 bases left between them. The CDR3 region is CASSLDVGEQYF. DNA of the CDR3: TGTGCCAGCAGCTTAGATGTGGGCGAGCAGTACTTC.

The chain couples TRBV29-1 to TRBJ1-1; perhaps TRBD1 as D (5 bases). Germline loops: CDR1 SQVTM, CDR2 ANQGSEA. This CDR3 is 12 amino acids long. The germline V and J ends were trimmed by 8 bases and 1 base, with 11 bases remaining between them. CDR3: CSTKGTNTEAFF. CDR3 coding DNA: TGCAGCACCAAAGGGACGAACACTGAAGCTTTCTTT. Combining the CDR3 with reference TRBV29-1 and TRBJ1-1 gives the whole variable domain SAVISQKPSRDICQRGTSLTIQCQVDSQVTMMFWYRQQPGQSLTLIATANQGSEATYESGFVIDKFPISRPNLTFSTLTVSNMSPEDSSIYLCSTKGTNTEAFFGQGTRLTVV.

The chain couples TRBV7-9 to TRBJ2-3, with D hard to call. CDR3 length equals 14 residues. Trimming took 3 bases from V and 0 from J, leaving 7 bases between them. Germline-derived CDR1 and CDR2 are SEHNR and FQNEAQ (reference sequence). The CDR3 reads CASSFMASTDTQYF. The CDR3 nucleotides are TGTGCCAGCAGCTTCATGGCCAGCACAGATACGCAGTATTTT.

This clone came up once. The chain couples TRBV7-9 to TRBJ2-6; D remains ambiguous. Germline V gene data show CDR1 as SEHNR and CDR2 as FQNEAQ (reference sequence). CDR3 size: 15 residues. Trimming took 5 bases from V and 0 from J, leaving 8 bases between them. CDR3 residues: CASSPRVSGANVLTF. CDR3 in DNA: TGTGCCAGCAGCCCTAGGGTCTCTGGGGCCAACGTCCTGACTTTC.

The gene calls are TRBV18 and TRBJ1-2; maybe TRBD1 (5 bases). The CDR3 extends over 16 amino acids. Germline-derived CDR1 and CDR2 are KGHSH and LQKENI. Deletions cut 0 bases from V and 4 bases from J, with 15 bases between. CDR3 nucleotides: TGTGCCAGCTCACCACCGTGGGTCGACAGACCCTATGGCTACACCTTC. Protein product: CASSPPWVDRPYGYTF.

Worth noting for this clone: At the DNA level, this CDR3 is encoded by other sequences in the same sample as well. The chain carries TRBV19 and TRBJ2-7, with D perhaps TRBD2 (5 bases). Germline V gives CDR1 LNHDA, CDR2 SQIVND (reference sequence). This CDR3 comprises 13 residues. Trimming left V 3 bases short and J 2 bases short, with 8 bases between. CDR3 in amino acids: CASSMTGTYEQYF. The DNA of the CDR3 is TGTGCCAGTAGTATGACGGGAACCTACGAGCAGTACTTC.

This clone has more than one count but fewer than ten. The genes are TRBV9 and TRBJ1-3; tentative D call: TRBD1 (5 bases). The CDR3 spans 16 residues. Germline V gene lookup returns CDR1 SGDLS and CDR2 YYNGEE. Trimming stripped 0 bases from V and 4 bases from J, with 14 bases between. The CDR3 is CASSVGLGDAGNTIYF. The CDR3 DNA reads TGTGCCAGCAGCGTAGGACTTGGGGACGCCGGAAACACCATATATTTT.

The rearrangement links TRBV2 to TRBJ2-5; D is uncertain. The CDR3 spans 15 residues. Germline V gene sequence: CDR1 SNHLY, CDR2 FYNNEI. V dropped 1 base and J dropped 2 bases, with 11 bases sitting between them. CDR3 DNA: TGTGCCAGCAGTGAAGGATCGGCACGTCAAGAGACCCAGTACTTC. Translation: CASSEGSARQETQYF.

The chain employs TRBV5-6 and TRBJ2-7, with TRBD2 as a possible D gene (5 bases). The V and J ends lost 3 bases and 3 bases respectively, with 10 bases between them. Germline V CDR1 and CDR2: SGHDT, YYEEEE. The CDR3 is 13 amino acids. The CDR3 is CASSYRDNYEQYF. CDR3 nucleotides: TGTGCCAGCAGCTACCGGGATAACTACGAGCAGTACTTC.

The CDR3, as DNA: TGTGCCAGCTCACCACCGACCAAGCGGGGGACAGATACGCAGTATTTT. Its translation: CASSPPTKRGTDTQYF. The rearrangement links TRBV18 to TRBJ2-3, with TRBD2 identical over 8 bases. Germline CDR1 and CDR2: KGHSH and LQKENI. The CDR3 runs 16 residues. Trimming took 0 bases from V and 3 from J; bases not matched to a gene: 5.

This chain connects TRBV15 to TRBJ1-5; 9 bases fit TRBD1. Germline values: CDR1 LNHNV, CDR2 YYDKDF (reference sequence). This CDR3 contains 17 residues. Unmatched junction bases numbered 9, after V lost 0 bases and J lost 6 bases. This chain's CDR3 is CATSRDSGTGRVQPQHF. Here the CDR3 DNA reads TGTGCCACCAGCAGAGATTCCGGGACAGGGAGGGTTCAGCCCCAGCATTTT. The variable domain in full, completed from reference TRBV15 and TRBJ1-5, reads DAMVIQNPRYQVTQFGKPVTLSCSQTLNHNVMYWYQQKSSQAPKLLFHYYDKDFNNEADTPDNFQSRRPNTSFCFLDIRSPGLGDTAMYLCATSRDSGTGRVQPQHFGDGTRLSIL.

With regard to this clone: One end of the junction does not line up with germline, which may come from a read error. The V and J genes are TRBV7-8 and TRBJ1-6; D unresolved. The CDR3 totals 14 residues. Germline values: CDR1 SGHVS, CDR2 FQNEAQ. The CDR3 sequence: CASNLDQHNSPLHF. In DNA, the CDR3 is TGTGCCAGCAACTTAGACCAACATAATTCACCCCTCCACTTT. Based on the CDR3 plus reference TRBV7-8 and TRBJ1-6, the full variable domain is GAGVSQSPRYKVAKRGQDVALRCDPISGHVSLFWYQQALGQGPEFLTYFQNEAQLDKSGLPSDRFFAERPEGSVSTLKIQRTQQEDSAVYLCASNLDQHNSPLHFGNGTRLTVT.

The V gene is TRBV11-3, the J gene TRBJ2-5, with TRBD1 matching 10 bases. The V and J ends lost 5 bases and 8 bases, in that order; junction bases with no gene match: 2. CDR3 length equals 12 residues. Germline CDR1 SGHNT, CDR2 YENEEA. The CDR3 loop is CASSGDRGTQYF. CDR3 coding DNA: TGTGCCAGCAGCGGGGACAGGGGCACCCAGTACTTC.

The J gene is TRBJ1-4, the V gene TRBV5-1; TRBD1 is a possible D gene (6 bases). The ends were cut back, 3 bases at V and 5 bases at J, with 8 bases in the middle. The CDR3 has 13 amino acids. The germline V gene has CDR1 SGHRS and CDR2 YFSETQ. CDR3 sequence reads: CASSYRANEKLFF. CDR3 DNA sequence: TGCGCCAGCAGCTACAGGGCCAATGAAAAACTGTTTTTT.

The gene calls are TRBV6-4 and TRBJ1-2; a possible D gene is TRBD1 (5 bases). CDR3 size: 16 residues. V was cut by 8 bases and J by 5 bases, with 24 bases left in between. CDR1 is MRHNA, CDR2 SNTAGT, per germline. The CDR3 DNA sequence: TGTGCCAGCCCTGAGGGGCAGCAAATTCTTTCTTATGGCTACACCTTC. Encoded protein: CASPEGQQILSYGYTF.

The chain recombines TRBV6-1 with TRBJ2-7, with D perhaps being TRBD1 or TRBD2 (5 bases each). V gave up 2 bases and J gave up 6 bases, with 14 bases separating them. The CDR3 has 14 amino acids. Germline V gene data show CDR1 as MNHNS and CDR2 as SASEGT. As DNA, the CDR3 is TGTGCCAGCAGTGAAAGGGGCATTGCGGGCGAGCAGTACTTC. Translating it yields CASSERGIAGEQYF.

The V gene is TRBV9, the J gene TRBJ1-1; 9 bases line up with TRBD1. The CDR3 has 15 amino acids. Germline trimming cut 4 bases from V and 5 bases from J; bases unmatched to any gene: 9. CDR1 SGDLS and CDR2 YYNGEE come from the germline V gene. In DNA form, the CDR3 reads TGTGCCAGCAGCCCCCGGGACAGGGAAGGGACTGAAGCTTTCTTT. It translates to CASSPRDREGTEAFF.

The V and J genes are TRBV19 and TRBJ1-6, with D tentatively TRBD1 (5 bases). The CDR3 spans 13 residues. Germline CDR1 is LNHDA and CDR2 is SQIVND (reference sequence). Trimming pared 9 bases from V and 8 bases from J, leaving 14 bases between. CDR3 bases: TGTGCCAGCTCGATTCGAGGGGATTCACCCCTCCACTTT. It codes for CASSIRGDSPLHF.

J is TRBJ1-4 and V is TRBV18; no firm D call. The CDR3 spans 12 residues. The germline V gene encodes CDR1 KGHSH and CDR2 LQKENI. The V end was cut by 6 bases, the J end by 3 bases, with 5 bases between. DNA for the CDR3: TGTGCCAGCTCCAGACCTAATGAAAAACTGTTTTTT. As protein: CASSRPNEKLFF.

The chain employs TRBV27 and TRBJ2-7; 8 positions match TRBD2. Germline CDR1 is MNHEY and CDR2 is SMNVEV (reference sequence). V trimming: 2 bases; J trimming: 3 bases; junction bases outside the gene matches: 9. The CDR3 sequence is 16 residues long. The CDR3 loop reads CASSLSPSGGSYEQYF. In DNA form, the CDR3 reads TGTGCCAGCAGTTTAAGTCCCAGCGGGGGAAGCTACGAGCAGTACTTC.

J is TRBJ2-7 and V is TRBV27; D is perhaps TRBD1 or TRBD2 (5 bases each). Trimming took off 5 bases at V and 1 base at J, with 12 bases between the two ends. The CDR3 loop spans 14 amino acids. In germline, CDR1 is MNHEY, CDR2 SMNVEV (reference sequence). CDR3 region: CASSTRDGSYEQYF. The CDR3 nucleotides are TGTGCCAGCAGTACTCGGGACGGTTCCTACGAGCAGTACTTC.

With respect to this clone: Relative to the germline gene, one junction end is altered; a read error may explain this. The gene calls are TRBV7-7 and TRBJ2-2; 9 nucleotides align to TRBD1. CDR1 and CDR2 from the germline V gene are SSHAT and FNYEAQ (reference sequence). The CDR3 is 16 amino acids. CDR3 nucleotide sequence: TGTGCTAGCAGCTCACCCAGGGGACAGGGTACCGGGGAGCTGTTTTTT. This sequence encodes CASSSPRGQGTGELFF. Full variable domain (missing parts from reference TRBV7-7 and TRBJ2-2): GAGVSQSPRYKVTKRGQDVTLRCDPISSHATLYWYQQALGQGPEFLTYFNYEAQPDKSGLPSDRFSAERPEGSISTLTIQRTEQRDSAMYRCASSSPRGQGTGELFFGEGSRLTVL.

The chain combines TRBV13 with TRBJ2-7; D not certain. Germline assignment: CDR1 PRHDT and CDR2 FYEKMQ (reference sequence). The V and J ends lost 5 bases and 3 bases respectively, with 20 bases between them. This CDR3 is built from 16 residues. The CDR3 here is CASSRNVGSEFYEQYF. The CDR3 region has the DNA TGTGCCAGCAGCCGAAATGTAGGCAGTGAGTTCTACGAGCAGTACTTC.